This T cell receptor beta chain comes out of a study of T-cell reconstitution after alpha-beta-depleted transplantation in children. V was shortened by 5 bases and J by 8 bases, with 17 bases between the two germline ends. Germline V CDR1 and CDR2: SGHRS, YFSETQ. CDR3 length: 14 residues. This clonotype was seen only a few times. Preparation of the TCRbeta library was carried out with unique molecular identifiers. TCRdb re-called the PCR reads with MiXCR, one entry per CDR3 protein. The sample contains around 800,000 distinct CDR3 sequences, around 15% of which appear only once. The source is a male patient between 10 and 17 years old who had a stem cell transplant for acute lymphoblastic leukemia, so the T cells may come from the graft donor. This sequence joins TRBV5-1 and TRBJ1-3; maybe TRBD1 (6 bases). Sequencing used PBMCs, mostly from graft donor cells, obtained 360 days after TCRalphabeta/CD19-depleted stem cell transplant. The CDR3 loop reads CASRDRVPGDTIYF. For the CDR3, the DNA is TGCGCCAGCAGAGACCGGGTCCCAGGGGACACCATATATTTT.